This T cell receptor (beta chain) was identified during a study of blood T cell repertoires in COVID-19. Some clones are missing from TCRdb's copy, which holds only in-frame ones; the method was immunoSEQ multiplex PCR. The table includes hundreds of thousands of clones, 65% to 90% detected once. The CDR3 covers 15 residues. Germline V CDR1 and CDR2: KGHSH, LQKENI. With V trimmed by 0 bases and J by 2 bases, 3 bases remained unmatched. Sequencing input: PBMCs or T cells enriched from blood (not recorded which). The origin of this receptor is a man aged 40-49 years who had recovered from COVID-19. This chain links TRBV18 with TRBJ2-7, with 8 bases matching TRBD2. The CDR3 nucleotides are TGTGCCAGCTCACCACCGCCCGGGGGGGCCTACGAGCAGTACTTC. Protein product: CASSPPPGGAYEQYF.